The rows below give T cell receptor beta chains drawn from one sample of a study of response to subunit inactivated influenza vaccine. One entry per CDR3 protein results from TCRdb running MiXCR on the RT-PCR reads. In the table there are about 650,000 distinct CDR3 sequences, 15% to 19% of which are singletons. Specimen: PBMCs from blood, collected approximately 12 days after vaccination. All receptors derive from a man aged 50 or older who received an inactivated influenza vaccine. The CDR3 runs from the conserved cysteine through the conserved F or W. A D gene is named only where the DNA matches it firmly. Only some rows state a clone size, as once, few, many or a class for expanded clones.

clone size	V gene	D gene	J gene	CDR3 DNA	CDR3 protein
-	TRBV7-8	TRBD1	TRBJ2-4	TGTGCCAGCAGCTTTTTGCCGGGACAGGGGGACATTCAGTACTTC	CASSFLPGQGDIQYF
-	TRBV7-8	-	TRBJ1-4	TGTGCCAGCAGCTTAGCCCCCCTGGGGGTTGGTGAAAAACTGTTTTTT	CASSLAPLGVGEKLFF
few	TRBV11-2	-	TRBJ2-5	TGTGCCAGCAGCTTAGATCCACGATTCCAAGAGACCCAGTACTTC	CASSLDPRFQETQYF
-	TRBV12-3/TRBV12-4	-	TRBJ1-2	TGTGCCAGCAGTTCGTTCCCCGTTGGCTACACCTTC	CASSSFPVGYTF
few	TRBV5-1	-	TRBJ1-4	TGCGCCAGCAGCTGGTCAGGTACTAATGAAAAACTGTTTTTT	CASSWSGTNEKLFF
once	TRBV7-2	-	TRBJ2-1	TGTGCCAGCAGCCCTATAATCTACAATGAGCAGTTCTTC	CASSPIIYNEQFF
few	TRBV24-1	-	TRBJ2-1	TGTGCCACCAGTACGCCTTCATACAATGAGCAGTTCTTC	CATSTPSYNEQFF
many	TRBV2	-	TRBJ2-5	TGTGCCAGCAGTGCTGGGGAGACCCAGTACTTC	CASSAGETQYF
-	TRBV18	TRBD1	TRBJ2-7	TGTGCCAGCTCACCACAGGGACAGCCGCTCTACGAGCAGTACTTC	CASSPQGQPLYEQYF
many	TRBV6-2/TRBV6-3	TRBD1	TRBJ2-7	TGTGCCAGCAGTTACTCTTCCGGGACAGGTCTTTACGAGCAGTACTTC	CASSYSSGTGLYEQYF
few	TRBV7-2	-	TRBJ2-4	TGTGCCAGCAGCGTCACCGGGACGGGGCAAAGAATTCAGTACTTC	CASSVTGTGQRIQYF
few	TRBV20-1	-	TRBJ2-7	TGCAGTGCTAGAGATCCCGACCGGGGGTTCTACGAGCAGTACTTC	CSARDPDRGFYEQYF
many	TRBV29-1	TRBD1	TRBJ2-5	TGCAGCGCGGGACAGGGGGCTGAGACCCAGTACTTC	CSAGQGAETQYF
few	TRBV20-1	TRBD2	TRBJ2-7	TGCAGTGCTAGAGATCCTAGCGGGGGTCCCCTGATTGAGTACTTC	CSARDPSGGPLIEYF
-	TRBV28	-	TRBJ2-7	-	CASSSSGVRDEQYF
-	TRBV7-2	-	TRBJ1-3	TGTGCCAGCAGCCTTACGGCTTACTCTGGAAACACCATATATTTT	CASSLTAYSGNTIYF
-	TRBV15	-	TRBJ2-1	TGTGCCACCAGCAGAGATCCCCGCGGGGGCGGGGGTGAGCAGTTCTTC	CATSRDPRGGGGEQFF
-	TRBV4-3	TRBD1	TRBJ2-2	TGCGCCAGCAGCCGCAAAAGACAGGGGGCCGGGGAGCTGTTTTTT	CASSRKRQGAGELFF
-	TRBV27	TRBD2	TRBJ2-1	TGTGCCAGCATTGGCGGGAGCCCCCTAGGGAATGAGCAGTTCTTC	CASIGGSPLGNEQFF
-	TRBV7-2	-	TRBJ1-2	TGTGCCAGCAGCTTAGAGGCGCTGGAGGGCCTTGGCTACACCTTC	CASSLEALEGLGYTF
few	TRBV4-3	-	TRBJ1-3	TGCGCCAGCAGCCAACGACGGTCAGGGGCTGGAAACACCATATATTTT	CASSQRRSGAGNTIYF
-	TRBV10-3	TRBD1	TRBJ1-2	TGTGCCATCGGGACAGGGGCTCAAAACTATGGCTACACCTTC	CAIGTGAQNYGYTF
few	TRBV11-1	-	TRBJ2-7	TGTGCCAGCAGTCAAGACAGGAATTACGAGCAGTACTTC	CASSQDRNYEQYF
few	TRBV30	-	TRBJ2-7	TGTGCCTGGAGAGAAGGGACCTTCCTAGACTACGAGCAGTACTTC	CAWREGTFLDYEQYF
many	TRBV6-1	-	TRBJ2-2	TGTGCCAGCAGGTCTGCAATGGCCACCGGGGAGCTGTTTTTT	CASRSAMATGELFF
few	TRBV5-1	-	TRBJ2-7	TGCGCCAGCAGCTTGTCCCACTTGATCTCCTACGAGCAGTACTTC	CASSLSHLISYEQYF
few	TRBV30	-	TRBJ2-2	TGTGCCTGGAGTGGTGAGGCTGGGTACACCGGGGAGCTGTTTTTT	CAWSGEAGYTGELFF
-	TRBV28	TRBD1	TRBJ2-7	TGTGCCAGCAGTTATCCCCTTGTGGTTGCAGGGGGAAGCTCCTACGAGCAGTACTTC	CASSYPLVVAGGSSYEQYF
once	TRBV7-9	TRBD2	TRBJ2-7	TGTGCCAGCAGCGGTAGCGGGAACGGGGAGCAGTACTTC	CASSGSGNGEQYF
few	TRBV5-5	-	TRBJ2-7	TGTGCCAGCAGCCTGCTGGGGAGGACCGCCACCTACGAGCAGTACTTC	CASSLLGRTATYEQYF
-	TRBV5-1	TRBD1	TRBJ2-7	TGCGCCAGCAGCCCGCGCGGGACAGGGGTCGAGCAGTACTTC	CASSPRGTGVEQYF
-	TRBV18	-	TRBJ1-1	TGTGCCAGCTCACCCCGAGCAGGCCACCTGAACACTGAAGCTTTCTTT	CASSPRAGHLNTEAFF
-	TRBV21-1	-	TRBJ2-4	TGTGCCAGCAGCAATGTTGGGGGAATTCAGAACTTC	CASSNVGGIQNF
few	TRBV29-1	TRBD1	TRBJ2-1	TGCAGCGCCGAGCCCAGCTTTAGGACAGGGGTTGTTAACAATGAGCAGTTCTTC	CSAEPSFRTGVVNNEQFF
-	TRBV10-3	TRBD1	TRBJ2-7	TGTGCCATCAGTGAGTCAGGACAGGGGGGTGAGCAGTACTTC	CAISESGQGGEQYF
-	TRBV5-1	-	TRBJ2-5	TGCGCCAGCAGCCTATCCACCGGGTTCGGGGAGACCCAGTACTTC	CASSLSTGFGETQYF
-	TRBV27	TRBD1	TRBJ2-1	TGTGCCAGCAGCCTCTTTCATCCGAGACAGGGTAGCAATGAGCAGTTCTTC	CASSLFHPRQGSNEQFF
-	TRBV28	-	TRBJ2-4	TGTGCCAGCAGTTTAATTGGTCATGAAAACATTCAGTACTTC	CASSLIGHENIQYF
many	TRBV7-3	TRBD2	TRBJ2-1	TGTGCCAGCAGCTCGACTAGCGGGAGATACAATGAGCAGTTCTTC	CASSSTSGRYNEQFF
few	TRBV7-9	-	TRBJ2-7	TGTGCCAGCAGCCCTGCCGCAGGCCCCGTAACCTACGAGCAGTACTTC	CASSPAAGPVTYEQYF
-	TRBV5-1	-	TRBJ1-1	TGCGCCAGCAGCCCCGAGGGTGGTGAAGCTTTCTTT	CASSPEGGEAFF
few	TRBV18	-	TRBJ1-3	TGTGCCAGCTCATCCCGGGACATACGTCTCTCTGGAAACACCATATATTTT	CASSSRDIRLSGNTIYF
-	TRBV7-9	-	TRBJ1-1	TGTGCCAGCAGCGGAAGTGGACCTAGGAACACTGAAGCTTTCTTT	CASSGSGPRNTEAFF
-	TRBV28	TRBD2	TRBJ2-1	TGTGCCAGCAAAAGGGGCGGGGGCTCCTACAATGAGCAGTTCTTC	CASKRGGGSYNEQFF
many	TRBV10-3	TRBD1	TRBJ2-7	TGTGCCATCGGTTCCCCGGACAGGGGGATTTACGAGCAGTACTTC	CAIGSPDRGIYEQYF
-	TRBV20-1	-	TRBJ2-6	TGCAGTGCTAGAGATCCGTACAGACTTGGGGCCAACGTCCTGACTTTC	CSARDPYRLGANVLTF
-	TRBV20-1	-	TRBJ1-1	TGCAGTACAAAGAAAGCCGCCGGGACCGAGGCTTTCTTT	CSTKKAAGTEAFF
few	TRBV14	-	TRBJ1-3	TGTGCCAGCAGCAAGAGGCCGTCGGGCTCTGGAAACACCATATATTTT	CASSKRPSGSGNTIYF
few	TRBV20-1	TRBD2	TRBJ2-1	TGCAGTGCTAGCGAGGGACTAGCGGGCTACAATGAGCAGTTCTTC	CSASEGLAGYNEQFF
few	TRBV3-1	TRBD1	TRBJ1-6	TGTGCCAGCAACACCCGGGACAGCTATAATTCACCCCTCCACTTT	CASNTRDSYNSPLHF
few	TRBV2	TRBD1	TRBJ1-2	TGTGCCAGCAGGGGGACAGGGTCCAACTATGGCTACACCTTC	CASRGTGSNYGYTF
few	TRBV3-1	-	TRBJ1-2	TGTGCCAGCAGCCAACTAGGTGGCTACACCTTC	CASSQLGGYTF
few	TRBV5-1	TRBD2	TRBJ2-5	TGCGCCAGCAGCAGGACTAGCGGGAGGGAGGTACAAGAGACCCAGTACTTC	CASSRTSGREVQETQYF
few	TRBV29-1	TRBD1	TRBJ1-1	TGCAGCGTGAAAGGCCGGACAGGGTGGGCTGAAGCTTTCTTT	CSVKGRTGWAEAFF